These 8 T cell receptor beta chains came from one sample sequenced in a study of T cell changes during pregnancy in multiple sclerosis (dated by TCRdb to between 2019 and 2020). Libraries were built with the immunoSEQ multiplex PCR assay. TCRdb took over this immuneACCESS table, retaining in-frame rearrangements with V and J assigned. Such tables are incomplete; in checked studies, under half of the missing clones stem from an unresolved V gene, and the remainder is unexplained. The sample records roughly 48,000 clones, just over 85% of which are singletons. The top ten constitute 0.95% to 1.5% of the sample. Specimen: CD4+ T cells from peripheral blood mononuclear cells, collected in the second trimester of pregnancy. Source of these receptors: a female donor with multiple sclerosis, enrolled in a pregnancy study.

The chain joins TRBV27 to TRBJ2-7; maybe TRBD1 (5 bases). The CDR3 runs 14 residues. The V gene's germline CDR1 is MNHEY and CDR2 SMNVEV (reference sequence). With 5 bases removed from V and 5 bases from J, the gap between germline ends came to 16 bases. The CDR3 spells CASSRQEQGHEQYF. The DNA for the CDR3 is TGTGCCAGCAGTCGGCAGGAGCAGGGTCACGAGCAGTACTTC.

The chain links TRBV2 to TRBJ2-5; 11 nucleotides match TRBD2. The germline V gene encodes CDR1 SNHLY and CDR2 FYNNEI. The trim removed 4 bases at V and 4 bases at J, leaving 2 bases unmatched. This CDR3 has 14 residues. CDR3 region: CASSAGTSGETQYF. The CDR3, as DNA: TGTGCCAGCAGTGCCGGGACTAGCGGAGAGACCCAGTACTTC.

The gene calls are TRBV28 and TRBJ2-1; 9 bases are shared with TRBD2. The J segment lost 3 bases and the V segment lost 2 bases, leaving 5 bases of the junction unmatched. CDR3 size: 16 residues. Germline V gene data show CDR1 as MDHEN and CDR2 as SYDVKM. CDR3 coding DNA: TGTGCCAGCAGTTTACGACAGCGGGAGGTCTACAATGAGCAGTTCTTC. Amino acid sequence: CASSLRQREVYNEQFF.

The chain carries TRBV5-1 and TRBJ2-1; D is perhaps TRBD2 (6 bases). With 4 bases removed from V and 8 bases from J, the gap between germline ends came to 16 bases. CDR1 is SGHRS and CDR2 is YFSETQ in the germline V gene. This CDR3 has 14 amino acids. The CDR3 protein is CASSRLLGGDEQFF. The CDR3, as DNA: TGCGCCAGCAGCCGACTCCTTGGCGGGGATGAGCAGTTCTTC.

This sequence joins TRBV6-5 and TRBJ1-2; 8 bases line up with TRBD1. Germline V gene data show CDR1 as MNHEY and CDR2 as SVGAGI. This CDR3 spans 15 amino acids. V was clipped by 6 bases and J by 2 bases; unmatched bases: 8. This CDR3 is CASSRAGGGNYGYTF. In DNA form, the CDR3 reads TGTGCCAGCAGCAGGGCAGGGGGCGGAAACTATGGCTACACCTTC.

This clone was seen more than once but under ten times. The rearrangement joins TRBV2 to TRBJ2-7; TRBD1 agrees at 9 bases. V gave up 4 bases and J gave up 2 bases; unmatched junction bases: 3. The CDR3 length is 14 residues. Germline V lookup: CDR1 SNHLY, CDR2 FYNNEI. The CDR3 region is CASSVNRGPYEQYF. The CDR3 nucleotides are TGTGCCAGCAGTGTCAACAGGGGGCCCTACGAGCAGTACTTC.

V and J are TRBV9 and TRBJ2-3, with D uncertain. CDR1 is SGDLS and CDR2 is YYNGEE in the germline V gene. The V and J ends lost 4 bases and 1 base respectively, with 10 bases between them. The CDR3 consists of 14 residues. CDR3 sequence reads: CASSSRLGTDTQYF. The CDR3 bases are TGTGCCAGCAGCTCGAGACTTGGCACAGATACGCAGTATTTT.

The chain carries TRBV6-5 and TRBJ1-1; TRBD1 agrees at 9 bases. Unmatched junction bases numbered 8, after V lost 6 bases and J lost 3 bases. CDR1 is MNHEY, CDR2 SVGAGI, per germline. This CDR3 has 15 residues. Here the CDR3 DNA reads TGTGCCAGCAGCCCAAACAGGGGGCCCGACACTGAAGCTTTCTTT. Its protein is CASSPNRGPDTEAFF.